Sequencing of this TCR beta chain was carried out in a study of cytotoxic CD8 clonotypes in ibrutinib-treated CLL. This clone was recorded a few times. The antigen remains unidentified. V gave up 3 bases and J gave up 6 bases, with 7 bases separating them. Germline CDR1 SGDLS, CDR2 YYNGEE. The CDR3 is made up of 12 amino acids. Whole-study results and caveats: Baseline clonality was higher than in age-matched healthy donors and moved in step with circulating CD8+ T-cell counts. Sustained-remission patients were sampled at one set of times and progressing patients at different ones.

Depth targeted 1 in 200,000 to 1 in 1 million T cells, averaging around 9.5x coverage per clonotype. Sequencing used immunoSEQ multiplex PCR; TCRdb keeps in-frame clones, though not all of them. The sample has a few hundred thousand clones, 60% to 80% seen once. Approximately 2.2 micrograms of genomic DNA came from cryopreserved PBMCs for TCR beta libraries. V gene TRBV9 combines with J gene TRBJ2-1; D unclear. The source of this sequence is a human donor with chronic lymphocytic leukemia. This sample comprised PBMCs, obtained after 36 months of ibrutinib treatment. The CDR3 loop reads CASSESPNEQFF. Written as DNA, the CDR3 is TGTGCCAGCAGCGAGTCACCCAATGAGCAGTTCTTC.